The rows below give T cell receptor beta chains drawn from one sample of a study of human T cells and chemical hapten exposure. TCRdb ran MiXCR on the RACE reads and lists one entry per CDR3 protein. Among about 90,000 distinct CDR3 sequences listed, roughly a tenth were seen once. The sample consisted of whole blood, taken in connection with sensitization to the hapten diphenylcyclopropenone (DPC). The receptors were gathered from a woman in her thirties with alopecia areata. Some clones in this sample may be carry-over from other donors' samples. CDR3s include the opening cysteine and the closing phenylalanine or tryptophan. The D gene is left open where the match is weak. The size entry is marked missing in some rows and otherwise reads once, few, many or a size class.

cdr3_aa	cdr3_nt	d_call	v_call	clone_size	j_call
CSISGNTGELFF	TGCAGCATCTCGGGGAACACCGGGGAGCTGTTTTTT	NA	TRBV29-1	NA	TRBJ2-2
CSAGPGGSSSGANVLTF	TGCAGTGCTGGCCCCGGTGGGTCGAGCTCTGGGGCCAACGTCCTGACTTTC	NA	TRBV20-1	many	TRBJ2-6
CASSELTSSGNTIYF	TGTGCCAGCAGTGAACTTACAAGCTCTGGAAACACCATATATTTT	NA	TRBV2	many	TRBJ1-3
CASSDSASGTEAFF	TGTGCCAGCAGCGATTCTGCTTCGGGCACTGAAGCTTTCTTT	NA	TRBV3-1	NA	TRBJ1-1
CASSQGQVRTGELFF	TGTGCCAGCAGCCAGGGACAGGTTCGCACCGGGGAGCTGTTTTTT	TRBD1	TRBV12-3/TRBV12-4	many	TRBJ2-2
CASSLKLDRSYEQYF	TGTGCCAGCAGTTTAAAACTGGACCGATCCTACGAGCAGTACTTC	NA	TRBV27	many	TRBJ2-7
CASSLPGQTNEKLFF	TGTGCCAGCTCCTTACCTGGACAGACGAATGAAAAACTGTTTTTT	NA	TRBV18	few	TRBJ1-4
CASSLESPLHF	TGTGCCAGCAGCTTAGAATCACCCCTCCACTTT	NA	TRBV7-2	NA	TRBJ1-6
CATSEPQGRRTDTQYF	TGTGCCACCAGTGAGCCCCAGGGTAGGAGAACAGATACGCAGTATTTT	NA	TRBV24-1	NA	TRBJ2-3
CASRGTSNTGELFF	TGTGCCAGCAGAGGGACGTCGAACACCGGGGAGCTGTTTTTT	NA	TRBV12-3/TRBV12-4	many	TRBJ2-2
CASSLQTGDQETQYF	TGCGCCAGCAGCTTACAGACAGGCGATCAAGAGACCCAGTACTTC	NA	TRBV5-1	few	TRBJ2-5
CSVEGLGVLQTEAFF	TGCAGCGTTGAAGGGTTGGGGGTATTGCAGACTGAAGCTTTCTTT	NA	TRBV29-1	medium-sized	TRBJ1-1
CASSPDAVSYNEQFF	TGCGCCAGCAGCCCGGACGCCGTTTCATACAATGAGCAGTTCTTC	NA	TRBV10-2	few	TRBJ2-1
CASSFRTGQPQHF	TGTGCCAGCAGCTTTCGGACAGGACAGCCCCAGCATTTT	TRBD1	TRBV11-2	few	TRBJ1-5
CASTLTRGEGQPQHF	TGTGCCAGCACCTTAACGAGGGGGGAAGGACAGCCCCAGCATTTT	NA	TRBV2	NA	TRBJ1-5
CASRWTGASQETQYF	TGCGCCAGCCGTTGGACAGGAGCTTCTCAAGAGACCCAGTACTTC	TRBD1	TRBV4-1	many	TRBJ2-5
CATSEHRKDFANTGELFF	TGTGCCACCAGTGAACATCGGAAGGACTTCGCGAACACCGGGGAGCTGTTTTTT	NA	TRBV24-1	NA	TRBJ2-2
CASSYTVGQPDTQYF	TGTGCCAGCAGTTACACTGTAGGTCAGCCAGATACGCAGTATTTT	NA	TRBV6-5	few	TRBJ2-3
CASSFLAGVLNEQFF	TGTGCCAGCAGCTTTCTAGCGGGAGTTTTGAATGAGCAGTTCTTC	TRBD2	TRBV7-2	many	TRBJ2-1
CASSGRDRGDEKLFF	TGCGCCAGCAGTGGCCGGGACAGGGGGGATGAAAAACTGTTTTTT	TRBD1	TRBV10-1	NA	TRBJ1-4
CASSLEHDQPQHF	TGTGCCAGCAGCTTGGAACACGATCAGCCCCAGCATTTT	NA	TRBV5-4	NA	TRBJ1-5
CASSENRGNTEAFF	TGTGCCAGCAGTGAGAACAGGGGCAACACTGAAGCTTTCTTT	TRBD1	TRBV6-1	many	TRBJ1-1
CSAPQGSNQPQHF	TGCAGTGCTCCACAGGGGAGCAATCAGCCCCAGCATTTT	TRBD1	TRBV20-1	NA	TRBJ1-5
CASSQENGGPEEKLFF	TGCGCCAGCAGCCAGGAGAACGGGGGGCCGGAAGAAAAACTGTTTTTT	NA	TRBV4-3	many	TRBJ1-4
CASSKRLGGRGNQPQHF	TGTGCCAGCAGCAAAAGGCTGGGCGGTAGAGGGAACCAGCCCCAGCATTTT	NA	TRBV21-1	many	TRBJ1-5
CSARPGDLGQPQHF	TGCAGTGCACGTCCAGGGGATCTAGGTCAGCCCCAGCATTTT	NA	TRBV20-1	many	TRBJ1-5
CASSPGDRLNSPLHF	TGCGCCAGCAGCCCCGGGGACAGGCTGAATTCACCCCTCCACTTT	TRBD1	TRBV5-1	NA	TRBJ1-6
CATSDRQPKAGTYNEQFF	TGTGCCACCAGTGACCGACAACCCAAAGCGGGGACCTACAATGAGCAGTTCTTC	TRBD2	TRBV24-1	many	TRBJ2-1
CASRHTGTGGAGQYF	TGTGCCAGCAGACACACGGGGACAGGGGGCGCCGGACAGTACTTC	TRBD1	TRBV6-2/TRBV6-3	few	TRBJ2-7
CASSLGESGGRRQYF	TGTGCCAGCAGTTTGGGGGAAAGTGGCGGGCGGAGGCAGTATTTT	NA	TRBV28	once	TRBJ2-3
CSYRTSGSDTQYF	TGCAGTTACCGGACTAGCGGGAGCGATACGCAGTATTTT	TRBD2	TRBV20-1	many	TRBJ2-3
CASSANFEQPQHF	TGTGCCAGCAGCGCCAACTTCGAACAGCCCCAGCATTTT	NA	TRBV7-9	many	TRBJ1-5